This T cell receptor beta chain derives from a study of TIL therapy for anti-PD-1-resistant metastatic lung cancer. Whole-study findings and limits: TIL clonotype persistence in blood showed no apparent association with response.

The immunoSEQ assay was v3. Only in-frame clones appear in the TCRdb table, and some are missing; sequencing was by immunoSEQ multiplex PCR. The sample comprises about 36,000 clones, about 70% of which are singletons, and under 7.5% rests with the top ten. CDR3 length: 14 amino acids. With 4 bases clipped from V and 8 bases from J, the junction kept 6 bases outside the gene matches. CDR1 is SGHDT, CDR2 YYEEEE, per germline. Noted time point: pre-treatment sample, taken before nivolumab and TIL therapy. As for this clone: The antigen is undetermined.

The sequenced sample was blood, obtained at baseline. V usage is TRBV5-6 and J usage is TRBJ1-3; 10 bases map to TRBD1. The clonotype originates from a person between 25 and 80 years old with non-small cell lung cancer. CDR3 region: CASSRTGGEDTIYF. The CDR3 DNA reads TGTGCCAGCAGCCGGACAGGGGGAGAGGACACCATATATTTT.